Following are 14 T cell receptor beta chains from one sample sequenced in a study of shared clonotypes between healthy human individuals. Clones were sequenced by immunoSEQ multiplex PCR, and TCRdb holds only the in-frame ones, with some missing. This sample has about 490,000 clones; 65% to 80% occur once, and the top ten carry approximately 12%. Material for sequencing was PBMCs. These receptors came from a woman in her thirties or forties in good health. Some clones in this sample may be carry-over from other donors' samples.

The chain couples TRBV30 to TRBJ1-4; a weak D match, TRBD1 (5 bases). There are 16 residues in the CDR3. V dropped 2 bases and J dropped 5 bases, with 18 bases sitting between them. Germline V CDR1 and CDR2: GTSNPN, SVGIG (reference sequence). CDR3 in amino acids: CAWSIPGPSRNEKLFF. DNA for the CDR3: TGTGCCTGGAGTATCCCAGGGCCCTCCCGAAATGAAAAACTGTTTTTT.

V and J are TRBV5-1 and TRBJ1-5, with 8 positions matching TRBD1. The germline V gene has CDR1 SGHRS and CDR2 YFSETQ. The V segment lost 4 bases and the J segment 7 bases; nucleotides outside the gene matches: 7. This CDR3 has 14 residues. Here the CDR3 reads CASSEGQGVQPQHF. The CDR3 nucleotides are TGCGCCAGCAGCGAAGGACAGGGAGTGCAGCCCCAGCATTTT.

CDR3 DNA sequence: TGTGCCAGCAGTTCAACAGTCTATGGCTACACCTTC. The encoded protein is CASSSTVYGYTF. V and J are TRBV28 and TRBJ1-2; no clear D. The CDR3 is 12 amino acids. Germline-derived CDR1 and CDR2 are MDHEN and SYDVKM. The V and J ends lost 4 bases and 4 bases respectively, with 7 bases between them.

This rearrangement joins TRBV7-2 to TRBJ2-5; D is uncertain. Germline CDR1 and CDR2: SGHTA and FQGNSA. With 5 bases removed from V and 5 bases from J, the gap between germline ends came to 12 bases. CDR3 length: 13 residues. The CDR3 nucleotides read TGTGCCAGCAGCCCCCGGCTGCGGGAGACCCAGTACTTC. Its translation is CASSPRLRETQYF.

This chain connects TRBV19 to TRBJ2-3, with D unclear. Germline CDR1 reads LNHDA; CDR2 reads SQIVND (reference sequence). Trimming removed 1 base at V and 3 bases at J, with 8 bases between. The CDR3 is 14 residues long. The CDR3 DNA reads TGTGCCAGTAGTATAGGTCGGCCGACAGATACGCAGTATTTT. Its translation is CASSIGRPTDTQYF.

V and J are TRBV7-3 and TRBJ2-1; no definite D call. The CDR3 runs 15 residues. Germline loops: CDR1 SGHTA, CDR2 FQGTGA. Trimming shortened V by 2 bases and J by 0 bases, and 8 bases separated the two germline ends. The CDR3 loop reads CASSLRLSSYNEQFF. The CDR3 coding sequence is TGTGCCAGCAGCTTACGGCTCAGCTCCTACAATGAGCAGTTCTTC.

V is TRBV7-2 and J is TRBJ1-1; D not certain. V was clipped by 5 bases and J by 6 bases, with 10 bases between them. Germline CDR1 is SGHTA and CDR2 is FQGNSA. The CDR3 contains 12 residues. The CDR3 coding sequence is TGTGCCAGCAGCCCAACGGGGTCTGAAGCTTTCTTT. Protein product: CASSPTGSEAFF.

This chain joins TRBV19 and TRBJ2-1; D gene uncertain. V gave up 3 bases and J gave up 5 bases, with 8 bases separating them. The germline gives CDR1 LNHDA, CDR2 SQIVND (reference sequence). This CDR3 region has 13 residues. The DNA of the CDR3 is TGTGCCAGTAGTATGTGGGGTGACAATGAGCAGTTCTTC. This translates into CASSMWGDNEQFF.

The V gene is TRBV19, the J gene TRBJ2-3, with a tentative D call TRBD2 (5 bases). The CDR3 totals 14 residues. Per the germline V gene, CDR1 is LNHDA and CDR2 is SQIVND (reference sequence). V dropped 1 base and J dropped 4 bases, with 9 bases sitting between them. The CDR3 coding sequence is TGTGCCAGTAGTATAGGGGCAGCGGCAGATACGCAGTATTTT. Translating gives CASSIGAAADTQYF.

The V call is TRBV2, the J call TRBJ2-2; D not certain. Germline CDR1 SNHLY, CDR2 FYNNEI. V dropped 11 bases and J dropped 5 bases, with 21 bases sitting between them. The CDR3 sequence is 15 residues long. The CDR3 is CASLSPKAGTGELFF. CDR3 coding DNA: TGTGCCTCCCTTTCCCCCAAGGCTGGAACCGGGGAGCTGTTTTTT.

This clone turned up a few times. The chain links TRBV7-9 to TRBJ2-5, with D maybe TRBD1 (6 bases). Germline CDR1 is SEHNR and CDR2 is FQNEAQ (reference sequence). This CDR3 contains 14 residues. Trimming shortened V by 1 base and J by 5 bases, and 11 bases separated the two germline ends. The CDR3 sequence: CASSLGTALETQYF. CDR3 DNA sequence: TGTGCCAGCAGCTTAGGGACAGCTCTGGAGACCCAGTACTTC.

J is TRBJ2-1 and V is TRBV18; 9 positions agree with TRBD2. Per germline, CDR1 KGHSH and CDR2 LQKENI. The CDR3 length is 16 residues. The V gene end was trimmed by 0 bases and the J gene end by 4 bases; junction bases not matched to a gene: 4. The CDR3 nucleotides are TGTGCCAGCTCACCACCGTCGACTAGCGGTTACAATGAGCAGTTCTTC. The encoded protein is CASSPPSTSGYNEQFF. Using reference TRBV18 and TRBJ2-1 for the parts outside the CDR3, the full variable domain is NAGVMQNPRHLVRRRGQEARLRCSPMKGHSHVYWYRQLPEEGLKFMVYLQKENIIDESGMPKERFSAEFPKEGPSILRIQQVVRGDSAAYFCASSPPSTSGYNEQFFGPGTRLTVL.

The chain carries TRBV28 and TRBJ2-2, with D maybe TRBD1 (5 bases). Germline V gene sequence: CDR1 MDHEN, CDR2 SYDVKM. This CDR3 comprises 15 residues. Between the trimmed V and J ends, which lost 4 bases and 3 bases, there was a span of 12 bases. This chain's CDR3 is CASSSGLGDTGELFF. DNA for the CDR3: TGTGCCAGCAGTTCCGGGCTAGGGGACACCGGGGAGCTGTTTTTT.

The rearrangement uses TRBV18 and TRBJ2-1, with unresolved D. V gave up 3 bases and J gave up 0 bases, with 12 bases separating them. The CDR3 runs 16 residues. Germline V gene lookup returns CDR1 KGHSH and CDR2 LQKENI. CDR3 coding DNA: TGTGCCAGCTCACCGAGGACGGATGGCTCCTACAATGAGCAGTTCTTC. Amino acid sequence: CASSPRTDGSYNEQFF.